This TCR beta chain was documented in a study of CD8 T cells in ankylosing spondylitis. There are 12 residues in the CDR3. Germline V gives CDR1 SGHTS, CDR2 YDEGEE. V dropped 7 bases and J dropped 2 bases, with 7 bases sitting between them. From the 5' RACE reads, TCRdb called clonotypes with MiXCR, one entry per CDR3 protein. The profile shows a few hundred thousand distinct CDR3 sequences, 15% to 20% of them singletons. This clonotype appeared a few times. The sequence was collected from a male donor with ankylosing spondylitis or in good health (not recorded which). The V call is TRBV5-8, the J call TRBJ2-1; D gene ambiguous. Sequencing was done on a sample of blood, either unsorted or a sorted T cell fraction (not recorded which). In DNA, the CDR3 is TGTGCCAGCGGGATTCCCTACAATGAGCAGTTCTTC. Residues: CASGIPYNEQFF.